This note documents a single T cell receptor beta chain sequence. A much larger clone sits a single nucleotide away, making a read error possible. No conserved phenylalanine or tryptophan is present at the end of the CDR3, so a read error is the likely explanation. The CDR3 is made up of 18 amino acids. Trimming cost V 0 bases and J 0 bases; bases outside gene matches: 6. CDR1 and CDR2 from the germline V gene are DFQATT and SNEGSKA (reference sequence). The data are from a study of T cells in Graves' hyperthyroidism and ophthalmopathy. Researchers took RNA transcripts and amplified the TCR beta CDR3 regions from them. The HTBI set primed first-round TCR CDR3 RT-PCR. TCRdb reanalysed the multiplex PCR reads using MiXCR and keeps one entry per CDR3 protein. This sample has over 650,000 distinct CDR3 sequences, with around 15% found just once. Among the patients, aged 18 to 65, hyperthyroidism was newly diagnosed and had lasted under 2 months.

The sequence derives from a young man with Graves' hyperthyroidism. J is TRBJ2-2 and V is TRBV20-1, with TRBD2 matching over 11 bases. The source material was blood. CDR3 bases: TGCAGTGCTAGAGATCTTCGGGGACTAGCGGCGAACACCGGGGAGCTGTTTTCT. Its translation: CSARDLRGLAANTGELFS.